The text below deals with one T cell receptor beta chain. It was with 60 Vbeta and 13 Jbeta primers that the PCR ran. Clones were sequenced by immunoSEQ multiplex PCR, and TCRdb holds only the in-frame ones, with some missing. The sample has around 65,000 clones. The data are from a study of cytomegalovirus exposure and HLA in healthy donors. This receptor was taken from a boy aged 5-17 years in good health and CMV-seronegative. Sequencing was carried out using PBMCs.

CDR3 sequence (DNA): TGTGCCAGCAGATCGGACAGAGGGGCTACAGGCTACACCTTC. The encoded protein is CASRSDRGATGYTF. The chain recombines TRBV25-1 with TRBJ1-2; D is perhaps TRBD1 (6 bases). The CDR3 is made up of 14 amino acids. Germline V gene sequence: CDR1 MGHDK, CDR2 SYGVNS. Trimming took 6 bases from V and 8 from J, leaving 19 bases between them.